These 23 T cell receptor beta chains came from one sample sequenced in a study of T cell responses to AZD1222 COVID-19 vaccine. The repertoire was sequenced with immunoSEQ multiplex PCR; TCRdb's copy has only in-frame clones and lacks some. The data show some 120,000 clones, with roughly nine tenths seen just once and about 1.6% held by the top ten. The source material was peripheral blood, sampled 28 days after the second AZD1222 dose. The receptor source for this set is an adult who received the AZD1222 COVID-19 vaccine.

J is TRBJ2-7 and V is TRBV6-5; D might be TRBD1 or TRBD2, each matching 6 bases. Germline V gene sequence: CDR1 MNHEY, CDR2 SVGAGI. Trimming cost V 4 bases and J 2 bases, with 15 bases left between them. The CDR3 consists of 15 residues. The CDR3 region is CASSSSGAAAYEQYF. In nucleotides, the CDR3 is TGTGCCAGCAGTTCGTCGGGGGCGGCCGCCTACGAGCAGTACTTC.

In DNA, the CDR3 is TGTGCCAGCAGACAGTTGACTAGCGGAGGATACGAGCAGTACTTC. Its translation is CASRQLTSGGYEQYF. The chain joins TRBV11-2 to TRBJ2-7; 9 bases agree with TRBD2. The V segment lost 6 bases and the J segment 4 bases; nucleotides outside the gene matches: 10. This CDR3 is 15 amino acids long. Germline V gives CDR1 SGHAT, CDR2 FQNNGV.

This CDR3 reads CASSSTEQGYETQYF. DNA for the CDR3: TGCGCCAGCAGCTCCACGGAGCAGGGGTATGAGACCCAGTACTTC. The chain links TRBV5-1 to TRBJ2-5, with D tentatively TRBD1 (6 bases). V was clipped by 3 bases and J by 5 bases, with 17 bases between them. The CDR3 contains 15 residues. CDR1 is SGHRS, CDR2 YFSETQ, per germline.

The rearrangement links TRBV5-1 to TRBJ1-4; D possibly corresponds to TRBD1 (5 bases). The V end lost 4 bases, the J end lost 2 bases, and 9 bases lay between the germline ends. The CDR3 totals 14 residues. Germline V gene sequence: CDR1 SGHRS, CDR2 YFSETQ. CDR3 DNA sequence: TGCGCCAGCAGCAGGGACGTCACTAATGAAAAACTGTTTTTT. Translating gives CASSRDVTNEKLFF.

This chain uses TRBV28 with TRBJ1-2, with 9 nucleotides matching TRBD1. Germline CDR1 reads MDHEN; CDR2 reads SYDVKM. V gave up 6 bases and J gave up 5 bases; unmatched junction bases: 4. This CDR3 comprises 13 residues. The CDR3: CASSAGQGYGYTF. In nucleotides, the CDR3 is TGTGCCAGCAGCGCAGGACAGGGGTATGGCTACACCTTC.

This chain joins TRBV29-1 and TRBJ2-7; TRBD2 is a possible D gene (7 bases). V dropped 3 bases and J dropped 4 bases, with 19 bases sitting between them. This CDR3 contains 15 residues. Germline V gene lookup returns CDR1 SQVTM and CDR2 ANQGSEA. The CDR3 nucleotides read TGCAGCGTTGATTTGGGGCGAGGGAGGGGGTACGAGCAGTACTTC. It yields the protein CSVDLGRGRGYEQYF.

The chain uses TRBV29-1 and TRBJ2-5; no clear D. Germline loops: CDR1 SQVTM, CDR2 ANQGSEA. V was clipped by 6 bases and J by 5 bases, with 13 bases between them. This CDR3 is built from 12 residues. The CDR3 is CSVTPREETQYF. The CDR3 region has the DNA TGCAGCGTAACCCCCCGAGAGGAGACCCAGTACTTC.

The chain carries TRBV5-4 and TRBJ1-1, with 10 nucleotides matching TRBD1. J was trimmed by 2 bases and V by 4 bases; bases with no gene match: 8. Germline loops: CDR1 SGHNT, CDR2 YYREEE (reference sequence). The CDR3 sequence is 16 residues long. CDR3 residues: CASSKGTGAANTEAFF. The CDR3 region has the DNA TGTGCCAGCAGCAAGGGGACAGGGGCCGCAAACACTGAAGCTTTCTTT.

The CDR3 loop reads CASSSGLAGRFTGELFF. CDR3 coding DNA: TGTGCCAGCAGCTCGGGACTAGCGGGACGCTTCACCGGGGAGCTGTTTTTT. This chain connects TRBV5-6 to TRBJ2-2; 13 bases agree with TRBD2. V lost 3 bases to trimming and J lost 4 bases; unmatched junction nucleotides: 6. This CDR3 contains 17 residues. Looked up from germline, CDR1 is SGHDT and CDR2 is YYEEEE.

This sequence joins TRBV28 and TRBJ1-4; D not certain. The germline V gene encodes CDR1 MDHEN and CDR2 SYDVKM. V lost 8 bases to trimming and J lost 8 bases, with 12 bases between them. CDR3 length: 12 residues. This chain's CDR3 is CASAVGREKLFF. Here the CDR3 DNA reads TGTGCCAGCGCAGTCGGGAGAGAAAAACTGTTTTTT.

CDR3 sequence: CASSLYDRVEYGYTF. The CDR3 nucleotides read TGTGCCAGCAGCTTATATGACAGGGTGGAGTATGGCTACACCTTC. The chain couples TRBV5-6 to TRBJ1-2; the match to TRBD1 covers 7 bases. The CDR3 runs to 15 residues. Germline V gene lookup returns CDR1 SGHDT and CDR2 YYEEEE. Trimming removed 2 bases from V and 5 bases from J; junction bases left unmatched: 9.

Only one count was recorded for this clone. The CDR3 bases are TGTGCCAGCAGCCAAGGGTGGGGACTCGAGCAGTACTTC. It encodes CASSQGWGLEQYF. The chain has TRBV3-1 (or the pseudogene TRBV3-2) and TRBJ2-7; D may be TRBD2 (6 bases). This CDR3 contains 13 residues. Trimming took 1 base from V and 6 from J, leaving 10 bases between them. Germline CDR1 and CDR2: LGHDT and YNNKEL (reference sequence).

This rearrangement joins TRBV28 to TRBJ2-3; 11 bases are shared with TRBD2. This CDR3 has 15 residues. V was clipped by 8 bases and J by 2 bases; unmatched bases: 6. Germline lookup yields CDR1 MDHEN and CDR2 SYDVKM. The CDR3 reads CASSTSGRITDTQYF. The CDR3 bases are TGTGCCAGCTCAACTAGCGGGAGAATCACAGATACGCAGTATTTT.

DNA for the CDR3: TGTGCCAGCCATTCCGCGGTTACCTACGAGCAGTACTTC. Encoded protein: CASHSAVTYEQYF. The gene calls are TRBV25-1 and TRBJ2-7; D remains ambiguous. Germline CDR1 reads MGHDK; CDR2 reads SYGVNS. Trimming shortened V by 8 bases and J by 2 bases, and 13 bases separated the two germline ends. CDR3 length: 13 amino acids.

The chain employs TRBV21-1 and TRBJ2-2; the table's TRBD1 call for D was not verified on the DNA. TRBV21-1 is assigned pseudogene status. CDR3 length equals 15 residues. The CDR3 loop reads CASSKGHSNTGELFF. For the CDR3, the DNA is TGTGCCAGCAGCAAGGGACACTCGAACACCGGGGAGCTGTTTTTT.

The gene calls are TRBV6-2 or TRBV6-3 and TRBJ1-4, with 8 bases identical to TRBD1. This CDR3 region has 15 residues. The trim removed 0 bases at V and 4 bases at J, leaving 1 base unmatched. Germline V lookup: CDR1 MNHEY, CDR2 SVGEGT. The CDR3 here is CASSYSTGDNEKLFF. The CDR3, as DNA: TGTGCCAGCAGTTACTCGACAGGGGATAATGAAAAACTGTTTTTT.

The rearrangement uses TRBV15 and TRBJ1-2; TRBD1 is a possible D gene (5 bases). Trimming removed 0 bases from V and 5 bases from J, with 7 bases in between. The CDR3 extends over 13 amino acids. Germline V CDR1 and CDR2: LNHNV, YYDKDF (reference sequence). CDR3 sequence reads: CATSREGEYGYTF. CDR3 in DNA: TGTGCCACCAGCAGAGAGGGGGAGTATGGCTACACCTTC.

The count of this clone is one. The chain links TRBV28 to TRBJ1-5; TRBD1 matches 7 bases. CDR3 length: 16 amino acids. Trimming removed 5 bases from V and 0 bases from J; junction bases left unmatched: 7. Germline V gene sequence: CDR1 MDHEN, CDR2 SYDVKM. CDR3 DNA: TGTGCCAGCAGTCTGGACAGGTTCTATAGCAATCAGCCCCAGCATTTT. It codes for CASSLDRFYSNQPQHF. Filled out from reference TRBV28 and TRBJ1-5, the complete variable domain reads DVKVTQSSRYLVKRTGEKVFLECVQDMDHENMFWYRQDPGLGLRLIYFSYDVKMKEKGDIPEGYSVSREKKERFSLILESASTNQTSMYLCASSLDRFYSNQPQHFGDGTRLSIL.

The chain couples TRBV7-2 to TRBJ2-1, with 8 bases matching TRBD2. CDR3 length: 14 amino acids. V lost 3 bases and J lost 8; bases outside the gene matches: 6. CDR1 and CDR2 (germline): SGHTA, FQGNSA. The CDR3 sequence is CASSFGLARDEQFF. CDR3 DNA: TGTGCCAGCAGCTTCGGACTAGCTCGGGATGAGCAGTTCTTC.

The J gene is TRBJ2-1, the V gene TRBV19; 12 bases are shared with TRBD2. CDR1 and CDR2 (germline): LNHDA, SQIVND (reference sequence). The CDR3 runs 14 residues. The V and J ends lost 5 bases and 10 bases, in that order; junction bases with no gene match: 6. The CDR3 nucleotides read TGTGCCAGTAGTGTATCAGGACTAGCGGGGGAGCAGTTCTTC. Amino acids: CASSVSGLAGEQFF.

The chain carries TRBV28 and TRBJ1-2, with D tentatively TRBD1 (5 bases). V shed 5 bases and J shed 4 bases, with 17 bases lying between them. This CDR3 contains 15 residues. Germline V gene data show CDR1 as MDHEN and CDR2 as SYDVKM. The CDR3 loop reads CASSRPGRQIYGYTF. As DNA, the CDR3 is TGTGCCAGCAGTCGCCCAGGGCGACAGATCTATGGCTACACCTTC.

V usage is TRBV11-2 and J usage is TRBJ2-1, with TRBD2 identical over 11 bases. CDR1 and CDR2 (germline): SGHAT, FQNNGV. Losses at the gene ends were 1 base for V and 0 bases for J; bases not matched to a gene: 2. This CDR3 is built from 17 residues. CDR3 loop: CASSLGLAGSSYNEQFF. The CDR3 DNA is TGTGCCAGCAGCTTAGGACTAGCGGGGAGCTCCTACAATGAGCAGTTCTTC.

This sequence joins TRBV7-2 and TRBJ1-2, with a weak D call TRBD1 (6 bases). The CDR3 is 16 amino acids. V was shortened by 1 base and J by 3 bases, with 15 bases between the two germline ends. The V gene's germline CDR1 is SGHTA and CDR2 FQGNSA. The CDR3 loop reads CASSLVTTGGHYGYTF. The CDR3 nucleotides read TGTGCCAGCAGCTTAGTTACGACAGGCGGACACTATGGCTACACCTTC.